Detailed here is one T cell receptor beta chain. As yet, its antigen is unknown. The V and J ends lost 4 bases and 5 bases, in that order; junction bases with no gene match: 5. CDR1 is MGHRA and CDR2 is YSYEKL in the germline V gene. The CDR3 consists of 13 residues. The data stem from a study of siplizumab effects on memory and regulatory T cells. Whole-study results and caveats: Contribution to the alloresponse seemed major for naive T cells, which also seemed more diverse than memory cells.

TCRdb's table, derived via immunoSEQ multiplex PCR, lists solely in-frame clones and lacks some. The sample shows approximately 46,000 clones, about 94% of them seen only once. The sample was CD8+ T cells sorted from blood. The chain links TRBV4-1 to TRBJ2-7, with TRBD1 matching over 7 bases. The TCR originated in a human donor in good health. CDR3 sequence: CASSPGQSDEQYF. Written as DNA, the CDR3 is TGCGCCAGCAGCCCGGGACAGAGCGACGAGCAGTACTTC.